This TCR beta chain derives from a study of radiotherapy plus CTLA-4 blockade in lung cancer. Findings of the study overall: Expansion in blood of tumor-derived TCR clones was seen after radiotherapy plus ipilimumab.

The assay was immunoSEQ multiplex PCR, and TCRdb's table has in-frame clones only and misses some. The table records 89,000 or so clones, around 86% of them present only once. About this clone: Its matching antigen is unknown.

Trimming removed 0 bases from V and 0 bases from J, with 7 bases in between. CDR1 and CDR2 from the germline V gene are SGDLS and YYNGEE. This CDR3 has 15 residues. The clonotype comes from a human donor with non-small cell lung cancer who had a partial response to radiotherapy plus ipilimumab. Sequenced material: peripheral blood, taken from a patient treated with radiotherapy plus ipilimumab. The chain links TRBV9 to TRBJ1-3; D uncertain. CDR3 loop: CASSVAPNSGNTIYF. The CDR3 region has the DNA TGTGCCAGCAGCGTAGCTCCTAACTCTGGAAACACCATATATTTT.